A selection of T cell receptor beta chains follows, all from one sample in a study of cytomegalovirus exposure and HLA in healthy donors. The table came from immunoSEQ multiplex PCR; TCRdb's copy has only in-frame clones and leaves some out. The profile shows 150,000 or so clones, around 67% of them singletons. Sequenced sample: PBMCs. Every receptor here comes from a man aged 18 to 29 in good health and CMV-seropositive. The CDR3 runs from the conserved cysteine through the conserved F or W. A D gene is named only where the DNA matches it firmly. Some rows mark clone size as missing; the rest say once, few, many or name a class of expanded clone.

CDR3aa	CDR3nt	j_gene	v_gene	abundance	d_gene
CASSPTGDQPQHF	TGTGCCAGCAGCCCGACAGGGGATCAGCCCCAGCATTTT	TRBJ1-5	TRBV7-2	.	TRBD1
CALESLSYEQYF	TGTGCCCTAGAATCACTCTCCTACGAGCAGTACTTC	TRBJ2-7	TRBV30	.	.
CSVAGSTNEKLFF	TGCAGCGTTGCAGGGTCGACTAATGAAAAACTGTTTTTT	TRBJ1-4	TRBV29-1	.	.
CASSRSGGTQRTEAFF	TGCGCCAGCAGCCGAAGCGGCGGGACCCAAAGGACTGAAGCTTTCTTT	TRBJ1-1	TRBV4-1	.	.
CASSVSSGIHNEQFF	TGTGCCAGCAGCGTTTCTAGCGGGATACACAATGAGCAGTTCTTC	TRBJ2-1	TRBV5-4	.	TRBD2
CASSFPRTEAFF	TGCGCCAGCAGCTTCCCCCGGACTGAAGCTTTCTTT	TRBJ1-1	TRBV5-4	.	.
CSGGGPGETQYF	TGCAGCGGGGGGGGTCCGGGCGAGACCCAGTACTTC	TRBJ2-5	TRBV29-1	.	TRBD2
CASSKAGGPDTQYF	TGTGCCAGTAGTAAAGCGGGGGGTCCAGATACGCAGTATTTT	TRBJ2-3	TRBV19	few	TRBD2
CASSESVYSNQPQHF	TGTGCCAGCAGTGAATCGGTTTATAGCAATCAGCCCCAGCATTTT	TRBJ1-5	TRBV2	.	.
CASRQGRETQYF	TGTGCCAGCAGACAGGGGCGGGAGACCCAGTACTTC	TRBJ2-5	TRBV2	.	TRBD1
CASSLEGGRAYEQYF	TGTGCCAGCAGCTTGGAAGGTGGGAGGGCCTACGAGCAGTACTTC	TRBJ2-7	TRBV5-4	.	TRBD2
CASSPSGSGRSYEQYF	TGTGCCAGCTCACCATCGGGATCGGGGAGGTCTTACGAGCAGTACTTC	TRBJ2-7	TRBV18	few	.
CASSPLGANYGYTF	TGTGCCAGCAGCCCCCTAGGAGCTAACTATGGCTACACCTTC	TRBJ1-2	TRBV11-2	few	.